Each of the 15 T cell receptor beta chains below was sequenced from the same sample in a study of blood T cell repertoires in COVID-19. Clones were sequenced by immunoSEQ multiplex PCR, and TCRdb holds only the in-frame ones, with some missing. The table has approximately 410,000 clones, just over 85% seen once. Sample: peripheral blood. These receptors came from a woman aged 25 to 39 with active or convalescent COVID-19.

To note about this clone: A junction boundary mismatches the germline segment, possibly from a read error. Written as DNA, the CDR3 is TGTGCCAGTAGCATAGGACTAGCGGGAAGGTCCGAGCAGTACTTC. It is translated as CASSIGLAGRSEQYF. The chain uses TRBV19 and TRBJ2-7, with 12 bases identical to TRBD2. There are 15 residues in the CDR3. Germline V gene lookup returns CDR1 LNHDA and CDR2 SQIVND (reference sequence). The full variable domain, with the rest looked up from reference TRBV19 and TRBJ2-7, is DGGITQSPKYLFRKEGQNVTLSCEQNLNHDAMYWYRQDPGQGLRLIYYSQIVNDFQKGDIAEGYSVSREKKESFPLTVTSAQKNPTAFYLCASSIGLAGRSEQYFGPGTRLTVT.

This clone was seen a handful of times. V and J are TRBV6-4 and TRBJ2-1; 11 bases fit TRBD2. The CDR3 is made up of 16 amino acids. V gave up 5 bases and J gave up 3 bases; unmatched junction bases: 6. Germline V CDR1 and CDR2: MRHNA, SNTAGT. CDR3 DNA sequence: TGTGCCAGCAGTATTACCGGGACTAGCGGCTACAATGAGCAGTTCTTC. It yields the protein CASSITGTSGYNEQFF.

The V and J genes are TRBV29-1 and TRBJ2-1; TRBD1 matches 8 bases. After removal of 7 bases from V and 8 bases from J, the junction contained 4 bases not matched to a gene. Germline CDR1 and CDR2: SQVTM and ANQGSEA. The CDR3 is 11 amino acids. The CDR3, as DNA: TGCAGCGGGGGACAGGATCATGAGCAGTTCTTC. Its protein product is CSGGQDHEQFF.

The CDR3, as DNA: TGTGCCAGTAGTGTCGGACAGGGGAGCTCCTACGAGCAGTACTTC. This sequence encodes CASSVGQGSSYEQYF. The chain recombines TRBV19 with TRBJ2-7; TRBD1 agrees at 9 bases. Germline V gives CDR1 LNHDA, CDR2 SQIVND (reference sequence). CDR3 length: 15 residues. V shed 5 bases and J 0 bases; nucleotides not matched to a gene: 5.

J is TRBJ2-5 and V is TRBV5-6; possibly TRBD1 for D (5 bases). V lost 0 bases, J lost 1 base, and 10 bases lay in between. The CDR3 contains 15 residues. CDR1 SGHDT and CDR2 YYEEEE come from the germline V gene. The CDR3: CASSLVGQVQETQYF. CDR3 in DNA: TGTGCCAGCAGCTTGGTGGGGCAGGTCCAAGAGACCCAGTACTTC. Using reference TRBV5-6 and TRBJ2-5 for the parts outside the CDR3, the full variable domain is DAGVTQSPTHLIKTRGQQVTLRCSPKSGHDTVSWYQQALGQGPQFIFQYYEEEERQRGNFPDRFSGHQFPNYSSELNVNALLLGDSALYLCASSLVGQVQETQYFGPGTRLLVL.

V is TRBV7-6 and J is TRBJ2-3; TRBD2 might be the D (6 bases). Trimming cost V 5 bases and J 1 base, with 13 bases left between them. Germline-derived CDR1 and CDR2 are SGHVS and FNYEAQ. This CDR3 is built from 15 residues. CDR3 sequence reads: CASSPRLGGTDTQYF. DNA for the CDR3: TGTGCCAGCAGCCCAAGACTAGGTGGCACAGATACGCAGTATTTT.

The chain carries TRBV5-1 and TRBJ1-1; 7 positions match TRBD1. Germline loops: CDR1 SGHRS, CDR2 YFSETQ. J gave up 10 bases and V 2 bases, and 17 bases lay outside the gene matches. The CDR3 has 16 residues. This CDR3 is CASSLDPGGAHLVAFF. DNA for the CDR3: TGCGCCAGCAGCTTAGACCCAGGGGGTGCTCACCTGGTAGCTTTCTTT.

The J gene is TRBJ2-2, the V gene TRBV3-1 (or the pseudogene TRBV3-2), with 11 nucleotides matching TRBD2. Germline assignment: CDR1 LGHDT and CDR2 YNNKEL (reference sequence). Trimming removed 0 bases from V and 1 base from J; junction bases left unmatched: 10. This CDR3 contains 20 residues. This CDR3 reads CASSQEGIRLAGGNTGELFF. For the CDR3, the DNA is TGTGCCAGCAGCCAAGAGGGCATCCGGCTAGCGGGAGGGAACACCGGGGAGCTGTTTTTT.

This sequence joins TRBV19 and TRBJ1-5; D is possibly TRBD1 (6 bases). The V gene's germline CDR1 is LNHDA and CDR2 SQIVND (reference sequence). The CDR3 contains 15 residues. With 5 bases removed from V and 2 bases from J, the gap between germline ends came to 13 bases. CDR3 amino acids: CASSDIRGGNQPQHF. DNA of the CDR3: TGTGCCAGTAGTGATATCAGGGGAGGCAATCAGCCCCAGCATTTT.

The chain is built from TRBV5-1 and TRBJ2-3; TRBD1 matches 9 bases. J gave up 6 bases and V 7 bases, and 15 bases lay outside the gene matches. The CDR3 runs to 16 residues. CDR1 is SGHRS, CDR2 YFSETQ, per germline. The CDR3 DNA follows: TGCGCCAGCTGCCCATCAGGGACAGGGATGGGGGATACGCAGTATTTT. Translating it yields CASCPSGTGMGDTQYF.

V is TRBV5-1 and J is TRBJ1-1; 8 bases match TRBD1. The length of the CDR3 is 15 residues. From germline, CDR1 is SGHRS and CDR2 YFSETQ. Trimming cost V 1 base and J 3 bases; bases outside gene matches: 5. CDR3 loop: CASSLQGARDTEAFF. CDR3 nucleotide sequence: TGCGCCAGCAGCTTGCAGGGGGCAAGGGACACTGAAGCTTTCTTT.

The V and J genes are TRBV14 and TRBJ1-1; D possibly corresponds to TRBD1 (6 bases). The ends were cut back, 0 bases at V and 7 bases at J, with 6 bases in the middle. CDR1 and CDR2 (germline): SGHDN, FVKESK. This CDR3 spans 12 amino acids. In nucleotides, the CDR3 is TGTGCCAGCAGCCAAGAAGGGGGTGAAGCTTTCTTT. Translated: CASSQEGGEAFF.

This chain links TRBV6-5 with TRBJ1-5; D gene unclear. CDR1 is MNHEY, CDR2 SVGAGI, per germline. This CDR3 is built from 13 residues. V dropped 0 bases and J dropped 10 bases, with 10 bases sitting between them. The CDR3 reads CASSYSPHLPQHF. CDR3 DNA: TGTGCCAGCAGTTACTCCCCCCACCTACCCCAGCATTTT.

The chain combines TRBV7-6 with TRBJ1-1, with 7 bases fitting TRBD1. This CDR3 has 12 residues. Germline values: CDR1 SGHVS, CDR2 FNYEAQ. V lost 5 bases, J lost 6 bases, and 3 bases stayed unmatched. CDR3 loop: CASSPQGAEAFF. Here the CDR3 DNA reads TGTGCCAGCAGCCCTCAGGGGGCTGAAGCTTTCTTT. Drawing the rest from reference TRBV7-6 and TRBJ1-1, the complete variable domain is GAGVSQSPRYKVTKRGQDVALRCDPISGHVSLYWYRQALGQGPEFLTYFNYEAQQDKSGLPNDRFSAERPEGSISTLTIQRTEQRDSAMYRCASSPQGAEAFFGQGTRLTVV.

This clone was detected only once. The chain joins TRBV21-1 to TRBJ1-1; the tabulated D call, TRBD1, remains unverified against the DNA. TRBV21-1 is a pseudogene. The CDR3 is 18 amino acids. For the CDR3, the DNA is TGTGCCAGCAGCTCTGGGACAGGGGGCCTTTCAAGAACGACTGAAGCTTTCTTT. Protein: CASSSGTGGLSRTTEAFF.